The 10 T cell receptor beta chains in this list originate from one sample, sequenced in a study of blood T cell repertoires in COVID-19. Here immunoSEQ multiplex PCR was the method, and the copy in TCRdb shows in-frame clones only, minus some. The table includes 98,000 or so clones, about nine tenths detected once. The sample consisted of peripheral blood. The receptors come from a man aged 50 to 60 with acute or convalescent COVID-19.

J is TRBJ2-7 and V is TRBV5-5; D possibly corresponds to TRBD2 (5 bases). In germline, CDR1 is SGHKS, CDR2 YYEKEE (reference sequence). Trimming pared 0 bases from V and 6 bases from J, leaving 10 bases between. The CDR3 totals 13 residues. CDR3 loop: CASSLAGGSEQYF. In nucleotides, the CDR3 is TGTGCCAGCAGCTTGGCCGGAGGATCCGAGCAGTACTTC.

This chain connects TRBV7-6 to TRBJ2-1; D uncertain. The CDR3 totals 16 residues. The germline CDR1 and CDR2 sequences are SGHVS and FNYEAQ. V was cut by 0 bases and J by 0 bases, with 9 bases left in between. This chain's CDR3 is CASSLAPSSSYNEQFF. DNA of the CDR3: TGTGCCAGCAGCTTAGCGCCATCCAGCTCCTACAATGAGCAGTTCTTC.

The chain links TRBV11-2 to TRBJ2-7; D gene ambiguous. V was trimmed by 4 bases and J by 0 bases, leaving 19 bases between them. CDR3 length: 17 residues. CDR1 is SGHAT and CDR2 is FQNNGV in the germline V gene. The CDR3 sequence: CASSSEPPHQVSYEQYF. The CDR3 DNA sequence: TGTGCCAGCAGCTCAGAGCCTCCCCACCAGGTCTCCTACGAGCAGTACTTC.

The V and J genes are TRBV27 and TRBJ1-1; 10 nucleotides line up with TRBD1. The germline V gene has CDR1 MNHEY and CDR2 SMNVEV (reference sequence). The junction had 2 bases not matched to a gene; V was cut back by 3 bases and J by 4 bases. The CDR3 spans 14 residues. The CDR3 DNA sequence: TGTGCCAGCAGTTTTCGGACAGGGGGCACTGAAGCTTTCTTT. Translated, it gives CASSFRTGGTEAFF.

This clone was counted a single time. The junction and the germline gene differ at one end; a read error may be behind it. J is TRBJ1-2 and V is TRBV10-1; 7 bases line up with TRBD1. The CDR3 contains 10 residues. CDR1 is WNHNN and CDR2 is SYGVQD in the germline V gene (reference sequence). The CDR3, as DNA: TGCGCCAGCAGTGTCGACAGGGCCCGCTTC. This codes for CASSVDRARF.

This clone was counted once. This chain joins TRBV29-1 and TRBJ1-1; D gene ambiguous. The CDR3 contains 13 residues. Trimming removed 4 bases at V and 6 bases at J, with 15 bases between. Germline CDR1 and CDR2: SQVTM and ANQGSEA. Written as DNA, the CDR3 is TGCAGCGTTGGAACGAGCGGGCGCGCTGAAGCTTTCTTT. This encodes CSVGTSGRAEAFF.

This clone has at least ten counts. The chain combines TRBV4-2 with TRBJ2-1, with 10 bases identical to TRBD2. Germline V gene sequence: CDR1 LGHNA, CDR2 YNFKEQ. V dropped 2 bases and J dropped 6; count of bases not matched to a gene: 4. The CDR3 runs 15 residues. Written as DNA, the CDR3 is TGTGCCAGCAGCCAACTGAGCGGGAGGGCCAATGAGCAGTTCTTC. It translates to CASSQLSGRANEQFF.

This chain joins TRBV6-4 and TRBJ2-1, with 12 bases fitting TRBD2. The V segment lost 2 bases and the J segment 14 bases; nucleotides outside the gene matches: 7. This CDR3 comprises 14 residues. Germline V gene data show CDR1 as MRHNA and CDR2 as SNTAGT. CDR3 sequence: CASSDEATSGRKFF. DNA for the CDR3: TGTGCCAGCAGTGACGAGGCGACTAGCGGGAGAAAGTTCTTC.

The chain combines TRBV30 with TRBJ2-3; D unresolved. V shed 3 bases and J shed 2 bases, with 12 bases lying between them. CDR1 is GTSNPN and CDR2 is SVGIG in the germline V gene (reference sequence). The CDR3 consists of 14 residues. CDR3 in DNA: TGTGCCTGGAGCCTCACAGCTAACACAGATACGCAGTATTTT. It translates to CAWSLTANTDTQYF.

The V and J genes are TRBV5-6 and TRBJ2-7, with D unclear. Per germline, CDR1 SGHDT and CDR2 YYEEEE. Trimming shortened V by 0 bases and J by 4 bases, and 8 bases separated the two germline ends. The CDR3 sequence is 13 residues long. The CDR3 nucleotides are TGTGCCAGCAGCTTGGCGGCCGGGTACGAGCAGTACTTC. Protein sequence: CASSLAAGYEQYF.